The present T cell receptor beta chain was sequenced within a study of PD-1 blockade in classical Hodgkin lymphoma. Background on the study: Patients in the cohort were put on intravenous nivolumab, 3 mg/kg every 2 weeks. The study, taken as a whole, reports: Baseline diversity in complete responders resembled that of newly diagnosed patients. Those patients who began receiving nivolumab less than 1 year after ASCT had lower diversity, and they were excluded. CD8+ TCR diversity did not rise significantly by C4D1, unlike CD4+.

TCRdb's table, derived via immunoSEQ multiplex PCR, lists solely in-frame clones and lacks some. The repertoire holds 25,000 to 35,000 clones, with 82% as singletons. In the case of this clone: Its target is unknown.

The time point was: cycle 4 day 1 (C4D1), after 6 weeks of nivolumab. Each patient experienced a relapse that followed autologous stem cell transplantation, and brentuximab vedotin exposure varied. The sequence was obtained from a human donor with classical Hodgkin lymphoma. Sequences were derived from peripheral blood mononuclear cells (PBMCs), sampled before the fourth cycle of nivolumab.

CDR3 in DNA: TGTGCCAGCAGCTATGGACAGCTCTACGAGCAGTACTTC. Protein product: CASSYGQLYEQYF. The gene calls are TRBV7-9 and TRBJ2-7; maybe TRBD1 (6 bases). The germline V gene encodes CDR1 SEHNR and CDR2 FQNEAQ (reference sequence). The ends were cut back, 4 bases at V and 3 bases at J, with 10 bases in the middle. The CDR3 is made up of 13 amino acids.